These T cell receptor beta chains were read from a single sample in a study of T-cell memory formation after mild COVID-19. TCRdb redid the calling of the 5' RACE reads with MiXCR, one entry per CDR3 protein. The data hold a few hundred thousand distinct CDR3 sequences, with roughly 24% observed a single time. Material for sequencing was PBMCs or a T cell subset sorted from them (not recorded which). These receptors all come from an adult woman who had mild COVID-19 (a few samples of this study predate the infection). Cell type and time point are not known. Each CDR3 is given with its conserved first and last residue. The D gene is left open where the match is weak. Size values are once, few and many counts, or a class for expanded clones, and some rows have none.

CASSLRIQYNEQFF TGTGCCAGCAGCCTGCGGATCCAATACAATGAGCAGTTCTTC TRBJ2-1 NA NA TRBV11-2
CASTDTQYF TGTGCCAGTACAGATACGCAGTATTTT TRBJ2-3 NA few TRBV3-1
CASRSLGRDTQYF TGTGCCAGCAGATCCTTAGGGAGGGATACGCAGTATTTT TRBJ2-3 NA few TRBV12-3/TRBV12-4
CSAMDIRNTEAFF TGCAGTGCTATGGACATAAGGAACACTGAAGCTTTCTTT TRBJ1-1 NA few TRBV20-1
CASSLGIRDTQYF TGCGCCAGCAGCTTGGGTATTAGGGATACGCAGTATTTT TRBJ2-3 NA few TRBV5-1
CASSPGVGDYGYTF TGTGCCAGCTCACCAGGGGTCGGGGATTATGGCTACACCTTC TRBJ1-2 NA few TRBV18
CASSEDGSSYEQYF TGTGCCAGCAGCGAAGACGGGAGCTCCTACGAGCAGTACTTC TRBJ2-7 NA few TRBV9
CASSLGLVAYGGELFF TGCGCCAGCAGCCTCGGACTAGTTGCCTACGGGGGGGAGCTGTTTTTT TRBJ2-2 TRBD2 NA TRBV4-1
CASSHWTGDMFTGELFF TGCGCCAGCAGCCACTGGACAGGGGATATGTTCACCGGGGAGCTGTTTTTT TRBJ2-2 TRBD1 NA TRBV4-3
CASSSGLGSYEQYF TGTGCCAGCAGCTCAGGACTAGGGTCCTACGAGCAGTACTTC TRBJ2-7 TRBD2 NA TRBV13
CASSQEPTAGNTEAFF TGTGCCAGCAGTCAAGAACCGACGGCAGGGAACACTGAAGCTTTCTTT TRBJ1-1 NA NA TRBV2
CASSSAGGETQYF TGTGCCAGCAGTTCCGCCGGGGGAGAGACCCAGTACTTC TRBJ2-5 NA NA TRBV12-3/TRBV12-4
CASSYSLLHLDRIYEQYF TGTGCCAGCAGTTACTCCCTACTGCACTTGGACAGGATCTACGAGCAGTACTTC TRBJ2-7 TRBD1 once TRBV6-2/TRBV6-3
CASKAGGSSNEQFF TGTGCCAGCAAAGCGGGAGGTAGTAGCAATGAGCAGTTCTTC TRBJ2-1 TRBD2 few TRBV2
CASSVSAALSSYNEQFF TGTGCCAGCAGCGTATCGGCCGCACTGAGCTCCTACAATGAGCAGTTCTTC TRBJ2-1 NA few TRBV9
CASSHPGTQETQYF TGTGCCAGCAGTCACCCCGGGACACAAGAGACCCAGTACTTC TRBJ2-5 NA few TRBV12-3/TRBV12-4
CASSETGNSPLHF TGTGCCAGCAGCGAAACAGGGAATTCACCCCTCCACTTT TRBJ1-6 NA NA TRBV7-9
CASRGQKETQYF TGTGCCAGCAGAGGGCAGAAAGAGACCCAGTACTTC TRBJ2-5 NA few TRBV12-3/TRBV12-4
CASSKGTDTEAFF TGTGCCAGCAGCAAAGGGACGGACACTGAAGCTTTCTTT TRBJ1-1 NA NA TRBV21-1
CATRRQGNTGELFF TGTGCCACCAGGCGACAGGGGAACACCGGGGAGCTGTTTTTT TRBJ2-2 TRBD1 many TRBV24-1
CAIRTVSYGYTF TGTGCCATAAGGACGGTCAGCTATGGCTACACCTTC TRBJ1-2 NA NA TRBV19
CASSSQGNLRDTQYF TGCGCCAGCAGCTCACAGGGAAACCTTAGAGATACGCAGTATTTT TRBJ2-3 NA few TRBV5-1
CASTRTTSNTGELFF TGTGCCAGCACCAGGACTACTTCGAACACCGGGGAGCTGTTTTTT TRBJ2-2 NA few TRBV9
CASRAQNQETQYF TGTGCCAGCCGGGCTCAGAACCAAGAGACCCAGTACTTC TRBJ2-5 NA NA TRBV6-2/TRBV6-3
CASSFSSGEQFF TGTGCCAGCAGCTTCTCCTCGGGAGAGCAGTTCTTC TRBJ2-1 NA few TRBV3-1
CAGSGHPDYGYTF TGTGCCGGCTCGGGACACCCCGACTATGGCTACACCTTC TRBJ1-2 NA NA TRBV16
CASSPSGGGNTIYF TGTGCCAGCAGTCCCAGCGGGGGTGGAAACACCATATATTTT TRBJ1-3 NA NA TRBV7-2
CASSPGAVSNTEAFF TGTGCCAGCAGCCCGGGGGCGGTTTCGAATACTGAAGCTTTCTTT TRBJ1-1 NA NA TRBV3-1
CASSFLQGAENIQYF TGTGCCAGCAGCTTTCTACAGGGGGCCGAGAACATTCAGTACTTC TRBJ2-4 TRBD1 many TRBV7-3
CASSGDRSTNTGELFF TGTGCCAGCAGCGGCGACAGATCTACGAACACCGGGGAGCTGTTTTTT TRBJ2-2 NA few TRBV9
CASSLGQGLANEKLFF TGTGCCAGCAGCTTGGGGCAGGGTCTTGCTAATGAAAAACTGTTTTTT TRBJ1-4 NA NA TRBV5-5
CASSLSVGNTGELFF TGTGCCAGCAGTTTAAGCGTGGGGAACACCGGGGAGCTGTTTTTT TRBJ2-2 NA NA TRBV12-3/TRBV12-4
CASSANRDRGERSF TGTGCCAGCAGCGCGAACAGGGATAGAGGAGAAAGGAGTTTT TRBJ1-1 NA NA TRBV7-2
CASSPWGLAEDTQYF TGTGCCAGCAGTCCCTGGGGACTAGCCGAAGATACGCAGTATTTT TRBJ2-3 TRBD2 few TRBV12-3/TRBV12-4
CASSQLTGRVAKDGYTF TGCGCCAGCAGCCAGTTGACAGGGAGAGTGGCGAAGGATGGCTACACCTTC TRBJ1-2 TRBD1 many TRBV4-1
CASSPAGGQRDEQFF TGTGCCAGCAGCCCGGCGGGGGGCCAGAGGGATGAGCAGTTCTTC TRBJ2-1 TRBD2 NA TRBV9
CASSPRGGDNEQFF TGCGCCAGCAGCCCCCGAGGAGGGGACAATGAGCAGTTCTTC TRBJ2-1 NA NA TRBV4-1
CASSLLVGTRRREQYF TGTGCCAGCAGCTTGTTAGTCGGGACAAGGCGAAGAGAGCAGTACTTC TRBJ2-7 NA few TRBV5-6
CASSQETGTGNSPLHF TGTGCCAGCAGCCAAGAGACCGGGACAGGGAATTCACCCCTCCACTTT TRBJ1-6 TRBD1 NA TRBV4-2